This TCR beta chain was recovered during a study of blood T cell repertoires in COVID-19. As processed by the authors: From reference gene primer amplification, estimates of nucleated cell counts were derived. Libraries were prepared by immunoSEQ multiplex PCR; TCRdb keeps only in-frame clonotypes and omits some of them. The DNA was the basis for D and trimming; V, J and clone size are from that table. The data contain some 85,000 clones, nearly 90% of them singletons. This CDR3 contains 16 residues. The trim removed 1 base at V and 7 bases at J, leaving 7 bases unmatched. Per the germline V gene, CDR1 is MGHRA and CDR2 is YSYEKL.

The source is a man aged 45 to 65 with acute or convalescent COVID-19. This chain links TRBV4-1 with TRBJ1-4, with TRBD1 identical over 9 bases. Sample: peripheral blood. The CDR3 DNA is TGCGCCAGCAGCCAAGTGGGGACAGGGTTGGGTGAAAAACTGTTTTTT. Amino acid sequence: CASSQVGTGLGEKLFF.